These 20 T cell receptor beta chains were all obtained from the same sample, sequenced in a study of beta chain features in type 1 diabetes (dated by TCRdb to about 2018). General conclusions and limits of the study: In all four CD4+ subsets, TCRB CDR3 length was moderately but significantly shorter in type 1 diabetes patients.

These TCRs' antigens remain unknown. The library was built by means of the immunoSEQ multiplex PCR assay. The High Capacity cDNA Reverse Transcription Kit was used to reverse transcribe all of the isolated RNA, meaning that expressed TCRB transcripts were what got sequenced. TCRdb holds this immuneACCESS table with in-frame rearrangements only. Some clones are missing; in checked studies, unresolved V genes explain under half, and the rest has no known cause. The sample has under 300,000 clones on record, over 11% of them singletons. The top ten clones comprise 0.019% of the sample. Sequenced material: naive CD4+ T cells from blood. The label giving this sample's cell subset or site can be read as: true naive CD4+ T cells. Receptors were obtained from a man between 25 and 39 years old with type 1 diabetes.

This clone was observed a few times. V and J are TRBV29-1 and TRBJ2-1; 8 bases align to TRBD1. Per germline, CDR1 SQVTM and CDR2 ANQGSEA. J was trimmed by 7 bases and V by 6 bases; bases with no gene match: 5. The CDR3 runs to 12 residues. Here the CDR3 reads CSVGTGLNEQFF. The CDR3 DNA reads TGCAGCGTCGGGACAGGCTTGAATGAGCAGTTCTTC.

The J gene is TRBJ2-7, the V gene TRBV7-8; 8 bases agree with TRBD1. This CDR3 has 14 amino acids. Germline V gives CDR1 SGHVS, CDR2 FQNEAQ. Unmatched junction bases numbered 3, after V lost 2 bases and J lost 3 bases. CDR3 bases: TGTGCCAGCAGCTTACCAGGGGGCATCTACGAGCAGTACTTC. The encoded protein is CASSLPGGIYEQYF.

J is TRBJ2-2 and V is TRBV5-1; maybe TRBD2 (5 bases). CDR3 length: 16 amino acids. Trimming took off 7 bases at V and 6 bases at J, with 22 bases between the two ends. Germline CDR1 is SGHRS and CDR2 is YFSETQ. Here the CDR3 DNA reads TGCGCCAGCCGTCCGACTGCCGCGTCAGCGGCCGGGGAGCTGTTTTTT. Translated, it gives CASRPTAASAAGELFF.

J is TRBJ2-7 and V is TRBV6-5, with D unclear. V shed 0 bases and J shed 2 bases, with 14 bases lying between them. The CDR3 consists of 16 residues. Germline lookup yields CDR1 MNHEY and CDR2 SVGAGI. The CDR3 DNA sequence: TGTGCCAGCAGTTACTCACCTTACAGCAAAACCTACGAGCAGTACTTC. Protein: CASSYSPYSKTYEQYF.

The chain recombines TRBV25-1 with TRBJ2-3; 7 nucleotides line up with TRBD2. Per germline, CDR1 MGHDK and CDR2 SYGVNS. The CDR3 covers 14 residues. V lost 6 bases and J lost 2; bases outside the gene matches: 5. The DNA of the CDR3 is TGTGCCAGCAGCCCCGGGAGGACCACAGATACGCAGTATTTT. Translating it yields CASSPGRTTDTQYF.

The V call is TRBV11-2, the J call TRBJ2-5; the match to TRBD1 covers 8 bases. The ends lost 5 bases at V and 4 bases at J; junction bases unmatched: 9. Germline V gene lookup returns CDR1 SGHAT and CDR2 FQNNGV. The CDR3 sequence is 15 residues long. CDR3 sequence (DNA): TGTGCCAGCAGCACCGGACAGGGACCAACAGAGACCCAGTACTTC. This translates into CASSTGQGPTETQYF.

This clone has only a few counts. The CDR3 DNA is TGTGCCAGCAGCTTGAATGTCAAGGGGGCGCGGGCCAAAAACATTCAGTACTTC. Translation gives CASSLNVKGARAKNIQYF. V and J are TRBV5-6 and TRBJ2-4; 7 bases line up with TRBD1. The CDR3 spans 18 residues. After removal of 1 base from V and 1 base from J, the junction contained 11 bases not matched to a gene. The germline CDR1 and CDR2 sequences are SGHDT and YYEEEE.

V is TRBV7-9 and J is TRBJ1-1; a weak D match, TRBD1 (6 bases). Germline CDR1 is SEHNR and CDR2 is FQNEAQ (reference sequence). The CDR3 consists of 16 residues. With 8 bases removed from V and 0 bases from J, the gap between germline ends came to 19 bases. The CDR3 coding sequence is TGTGCCAGCGGGGGGGGCCCCGGGATAATGAACACTGAAGCTTTCTTT. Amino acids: CASGGGPGIMNTEAFF. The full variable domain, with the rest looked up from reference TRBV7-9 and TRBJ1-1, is DTGVSQNPRHKITKRGQNVTFRCDPISEHNRLYWYRQTLGQGPEFLTYFQNEAQLEKSRLLSDRFSAERPKGSFSTLEIQRTEQGDSAMYLCASGGGPGIMNTEAFFGQGTRLTVV.

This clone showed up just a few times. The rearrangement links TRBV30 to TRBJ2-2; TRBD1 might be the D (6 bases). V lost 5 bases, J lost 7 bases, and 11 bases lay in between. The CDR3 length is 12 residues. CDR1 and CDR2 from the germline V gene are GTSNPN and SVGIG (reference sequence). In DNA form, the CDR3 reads TGTGCCTGGTCGGGACATCGCGGGGAGCTGTTTTTT. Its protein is CAWSGHRGELFF.

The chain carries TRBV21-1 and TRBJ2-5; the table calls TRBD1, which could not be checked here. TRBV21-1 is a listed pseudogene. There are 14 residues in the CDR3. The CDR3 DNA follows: TGTGCCAGCAGCAAAGTTGGCCCTCAAGAGACCCAGTACTTC. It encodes CASSKVGPQETQYF.

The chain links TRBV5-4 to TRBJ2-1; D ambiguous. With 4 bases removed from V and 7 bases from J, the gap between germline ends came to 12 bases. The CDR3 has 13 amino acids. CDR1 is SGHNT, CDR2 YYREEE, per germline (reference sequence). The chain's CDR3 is CASSLRSANEQFF. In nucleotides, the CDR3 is TGTGCCAGCAGCCTCAGGTCTGCGAATGAGCAGTTCTTC.

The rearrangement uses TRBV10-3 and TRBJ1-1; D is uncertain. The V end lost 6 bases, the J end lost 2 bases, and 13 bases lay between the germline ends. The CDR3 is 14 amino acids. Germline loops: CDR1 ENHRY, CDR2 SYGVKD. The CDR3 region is CAIRAATSNTEAFF. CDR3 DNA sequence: TGTGCCATCAGGGCAGCGACTTCCAACACTGAAGCTTTCTTT.

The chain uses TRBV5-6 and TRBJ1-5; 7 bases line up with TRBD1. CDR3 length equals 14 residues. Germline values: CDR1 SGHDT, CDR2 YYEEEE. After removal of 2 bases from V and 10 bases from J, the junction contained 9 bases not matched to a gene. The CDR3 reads CASSFRDSQSPQHF. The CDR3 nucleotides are TGTGCCAGCAGCTTTCGGGACAGCCAATCCCCCCAGCATTTT.

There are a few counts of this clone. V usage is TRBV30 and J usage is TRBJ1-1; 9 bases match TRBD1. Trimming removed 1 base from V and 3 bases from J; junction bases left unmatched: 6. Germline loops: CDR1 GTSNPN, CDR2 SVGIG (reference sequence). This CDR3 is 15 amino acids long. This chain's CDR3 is CAWSGGTGTDTEAFF. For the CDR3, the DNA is TGTGCCTGGAGTGGGGGGACAGGGACGGACACTGAAGCTTTCTTT. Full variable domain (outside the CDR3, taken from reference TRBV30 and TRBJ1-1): SQTIHQWPATLVQPVGSPLSLECTVEGTSNPNLYWYRQAAGRGLQLLFYSVGIGQISSEVPQNLSASRPQDRQFILSSKKLLLSDSGFYLCAWSGGTGTDTEAFFGQGTRLTVV.

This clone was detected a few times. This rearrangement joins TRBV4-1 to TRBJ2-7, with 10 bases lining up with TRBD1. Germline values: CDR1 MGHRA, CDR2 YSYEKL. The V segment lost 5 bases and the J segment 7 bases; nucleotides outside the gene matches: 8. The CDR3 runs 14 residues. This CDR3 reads CASSSPGTGAEQYF. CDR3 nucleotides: TGCGCCAGCAGCTCTCCCGGGACAGGGGCGGAGCAGTACTTC.

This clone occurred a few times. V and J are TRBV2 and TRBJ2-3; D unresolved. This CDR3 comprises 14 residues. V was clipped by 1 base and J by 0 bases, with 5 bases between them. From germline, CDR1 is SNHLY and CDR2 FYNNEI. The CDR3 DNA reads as TGTGCCAGCAGTGAAGGGCTTAGCACAGATACGCAGTATTTT. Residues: CASSEGLSTDTQYF.

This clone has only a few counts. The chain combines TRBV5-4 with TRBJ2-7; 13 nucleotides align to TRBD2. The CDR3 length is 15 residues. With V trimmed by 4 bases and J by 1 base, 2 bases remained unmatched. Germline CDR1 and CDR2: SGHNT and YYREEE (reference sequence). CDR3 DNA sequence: TGTGCCAGCAGCCCGACTAGCGGGGGGTCCTACGAGCAGTACTTC. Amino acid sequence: CASSPTSGGSYEQYF. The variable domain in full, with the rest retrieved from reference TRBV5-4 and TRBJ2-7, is ETGVTQSPTHLIKTRGQQVTLRCSSQSGHNTVSWYQQALGQGPQFIFQYYREEENGRGNFPPRFSGLQFPNYSSELNVNALELDDSALYLCASSPTSGGSYEQYFGPGTRLTVT.

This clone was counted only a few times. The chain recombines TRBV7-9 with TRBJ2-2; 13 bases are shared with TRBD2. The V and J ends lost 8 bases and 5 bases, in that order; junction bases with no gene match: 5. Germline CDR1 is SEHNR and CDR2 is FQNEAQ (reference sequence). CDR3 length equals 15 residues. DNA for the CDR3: TGTGCCAGCGCCACTAGCGGGAGGGATACCGGGGAGCTGTTTTTT. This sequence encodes CASATSGRDTGELFF. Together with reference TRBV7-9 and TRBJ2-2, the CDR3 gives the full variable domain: DTGVSQNPRHKITKRGQNVTFRCDPISEHNRLYWYRQTLGQGPEFLTYFQNEAQLEKSRLLSDRFSAERPKGSFSTLEIQRTEQGDSAMYLCASATSGRDTGELFFGEGSRLTVL.

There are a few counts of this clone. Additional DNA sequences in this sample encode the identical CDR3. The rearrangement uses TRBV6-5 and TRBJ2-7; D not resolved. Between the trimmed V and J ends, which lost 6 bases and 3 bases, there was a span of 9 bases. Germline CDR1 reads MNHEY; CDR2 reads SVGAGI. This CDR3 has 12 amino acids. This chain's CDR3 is CASSRGGYEQYF. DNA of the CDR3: TGTGCCAGCAGCCGAGGTGGCTACGAGCAGTACTTC.

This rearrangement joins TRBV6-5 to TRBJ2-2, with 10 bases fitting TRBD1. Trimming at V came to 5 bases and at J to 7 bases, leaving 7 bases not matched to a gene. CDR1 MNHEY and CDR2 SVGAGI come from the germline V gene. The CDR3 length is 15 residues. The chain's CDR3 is CASSNDRGRGGELFF. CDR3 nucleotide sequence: TGTGCCAGCAGTAATGACAGGGGGCGCGGCGGGGAGCTGTTTTTT.